This TCR beta chain was recovered during a study of T cells after yellow fever vaccination (dated by TCRdb to about 2019). Context from the whole study: The SMART-Seq v4 Ultra Low Input RNA kit was used to prepare libraries from fractions with low cell numbers. To track T-cell clones before and after primary and booster YFV17D yellow fever vaccination, bulk TCR alpha and beta repertoires were sequenced longitudinally. Two healthy male donors, one aged 18 to 29 and one aged 30 to 39 years, were included in the cohort. Bulk PBMC replicates and cell subsets were isolated from blood drawn at multiple timepoints before and after both primary and secondary immunization. Paper-wide results and their limitations: Compared with the primary T-cell response, the secondary T-cell response was faster but weaker, reaching its peak on day 5 rather than on day 15. Computational filtering was needed because FACS-sorted repertoires could contain abundant contaminating clonotypes from the bulk population. Only a couple of donors were included in the study, so the extent to which the findings can be generalized is limited. A small share of clonotypes was detected in both CD4 and CD8 compartments, with the overlap likely arising from convergent recombination. After the booster, most of the clones that had expanded following primary vaccination were detected again (roughly 97% of CD4 and around 88% of CD8), which suggests that memory was broadly maintained.

Inclusive of the bounding cysteine and phenylalanine, the CDR3 is 15 residues long. This entry keeps only the CDR3 DNA: 45 bases, framed from base 1. V is cut back by 0 bases and J by 4 bases, with 8 bases in the junction unmatched. Via the germline V gene (reference sequence), CDR1 is DFQATT and CDR2 SNEGSKA. This clonotype has just a few counts. Its antigen is unknown. One base away there is no much larger clone; base qualities are not given. The treatment or condition label corresponds to: live attenuated yellow fever vaccine strain. At each blood-draw timepoint, two biological replicates of bulk PBMCs were collected. PBMCs were isolated from peripheral blood using a standard Ficoll-Paque protocol. TriZol was used to extract RNA from bulk PBMCs, from CD4 and CD8 fractions, and from dextramer-positive and dextramer-negative fractions. TCR cDNA was synthesized by 5'RACE template switching, through which a universal primer site and unique molecular identifiers were introduced. cDNA synthesis was primed from both the TCR alpha and TCR beta constant segments. Library amplification used two PCR steps, and the second PCR step added sample barcodes and sequencing adapters. Sequencing of the libraries was done on either Illumina HiSeq 2500 (2x100 bp) or NovaSeq (2x150 bp). The original pipeline was this. MIGEC handled demultiplexing of reads and collapsing into UMI consensus sequences, while MiXCR performed V(D)J alignment. Vaccine-responding clonotypes were identified with edgeR using replicate PBMC samples, with FDR below 0.01 and a log2 fold change above 5 up to day 15 being required. Each bulk clonotype was labeled CD4 or CD8 based on which sequenced repertoire, CD4 or CD8, contained the clonotype at higher abundance. Starting from the raw public reads, TCRdb applied fastp trimming at Q25, assembled clones with MiXCR and retained in-frame beta chains. When rows share a CDR3 protein, they turn into one entry using the most common DNA and genes. The V and J calls were not made by the authors but by TCRdb's processing. The sample table contains some 560,000 distinct CDR3 sequences; only one count was recorded for roughly 17% of them. The ten largest clones capture 17% of the sample.

The chain joins TRBV20-1 to TRBJ1-1; 7 nucleotides in the junction match TRBD1. Sample: PBMCs, taken 4 to 5 days after the first yellow fever vaccination. The TCR originated in a young man who received the YFV17D yellow fever vaccine. For the CDR3, the sequence is CSARDLDRVATEAFF. In nucleotide form, the sequence is TGCAGTGCTAGAGACTTAGACAGGGTTGCCACTGAAGCTTTCTTT.